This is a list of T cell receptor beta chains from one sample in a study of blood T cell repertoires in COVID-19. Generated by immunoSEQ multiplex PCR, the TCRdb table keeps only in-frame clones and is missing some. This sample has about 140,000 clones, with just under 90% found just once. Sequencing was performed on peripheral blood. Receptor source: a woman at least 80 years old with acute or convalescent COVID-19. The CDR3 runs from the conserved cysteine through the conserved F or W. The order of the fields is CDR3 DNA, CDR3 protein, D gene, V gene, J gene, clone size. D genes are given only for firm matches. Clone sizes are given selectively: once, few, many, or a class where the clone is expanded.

CDR3nt: TGTGCCAGCAGCCGCCGGGGAGGGTACACTGAAGCTTTCTTT
CDR3aa: CASSRRGGYTEAFF
d_gene: -
v_gene: TRBV5-6
j_gene: TRBJ1-1
abundance: -

CDR3nt: TGCGCCAGCAGCTTGTCAGGGGATTTAAACTATGGCTACACCTTC
CDR3aa: CASSLSGDLNYGYTF
d_gene: -
v_gene: TRBV5-1
j_gene: TRBJ1-2
abundance: -

CDR3nt: TGTGCCAGCATCTTCCTGGGGAGGGGTGGCACTGAAGCTTTCTTT
CDR3aa: CASIFLGRGGTEAFF
d_gene: -
v_gene: TRBV2
j_gene: TRBJ1-1
abundance: few

CDR3nt: TGTGCCAGCAGTTTGGACACGGGCAATCAGCCCCAGCATTTT
CDR3aa: CASSLDTGNQPQHF
d_gene: -
v_gene: TRBV6-6
j_gene: TRBJ1-5
abundance: -

CDR3nt: TGTGCCAGCTCACTAAGACTGACAGGTTCGGGCACTGAAGCTTTCTTT
CDR3aa: CASSLRLTGSGTEAFF
d_gene: -
v_gene: TRBV18
j_gene: TRBJ1-1
abundance: -

CDR3nt: TGCAGCGTTGCTTTCACGGGAGACTATGGCTACACCTTC
CDR3aa: CSVAFTGDYGYTF
d_gene: -
v_gene: TRBV29-1
j_gene: TRBJ1-2
abundance: once

CDR3nt: TGCAGCGTTGTGGGACAGGACACTGAAGCTTTCTTT
CDR3aa: CSVVGQDTEAFF
d_gene: TRBD1
v_gene: TRBV29-1
j_gene: TRBJ1-1
abundance: -

CDR3nt: TGCGCCAGCAGCCAAGCCCTAGCGGGGGGTGGAGATACGCAGTATTTT
CDR3aa: CASSQALAGGGDTQYF
d_gene: TRBD2
v_gene: TRBV4-3
j_gene: TRBJ2-3
abundance: -

CDR3nt: TGTGCCAGCTCACCACGGGGGACTAGCCCCACAGGAGCGCAGTATTTT
CDR3aa: CASSPRGTSPTGAQYF
d_gene: TRBD2
v_gene: TRBV18
j_gene: TRBJ2-3
abundance: -

CDR3nt: TGTGCCAGCAGCGTAGATCAGGGGGCCGATGAGCAGTTCTTC
CDR3aa: CASSVDQGADEQFF
d_gene: TRBD1
v_gene: TRBV9
j_gene: TRBJ2-1
abundance: -

CDR3nt: TGTGCCAGCAGCCAAGAAGACTCCCGGGGGCTAGCGGGGGCCCGACGGGAGACCCAGTACTTC
CDR3aa: CASSQEDSRGLAGARRETQYF
d_gene: TRBD2
v_gene: TRBV14
j_gene: TRBJ2-5
abundance: -

CDR3nt: TGTGCCAGCAGGCAGAATCCGGGACAGGGCCTCAATGAGCAGTTCTTC
CDR3aa: CASRQNPGQGLNEQFF
d_gene: TRBD1
v_gene: TRBV7-2
j_gene: TRBJ2-1
abundance: -

CDR3nt: TGTGCCAGCTCACCCCCCGCCGGGTTTGGAAACACCATATATTTT
CDR3aa: CASSPPAGFGNTIYF
d_gene: -
v_gene: TRBV18
j_gene: TRBJ1-3
abundance: few

CDR3nt: TGTGCCAGCAGCTCTCGGAGCGGGTACCACAATGAGCAGTTCTTC
CDR3aa: CASSSRSGYHNEQFF
d_gene: -
v_gene: TRBV2
j_gene: TRBJ2-1
abundance: -

CDR3nt: TGTGCCAGCAGCCTAAGGGGCGGGGCGGGCTACACCTTC
CDR3aa: CASSLRGGAGYTF
d_gene: -
v_gene: TRBV3-1/TRBV3-2
j_gene: TRBJ1-2
abundance: -

CDR3nt: TGTGCCAGCAGTGATCTGGACAGGACGAACACTGAAGCTTTCTTT
CDR3aa: CASSDLDRTNTEAFF
d_gene: TRBD1
v_gene: TRBV6-2/TRBV6-3
j_gene: TRBJ1-1
abundance: -

CDR3nt: TGTGCCTGGAGTGTACAGGATGGAAAACTGTTTTTT
CDR3aa: CAWSVQDGKLFF
d_gene: -
v_gene: TRBV30
j_gene: TRBJ1-4
abundance: -

CDR3nt: TGTGCCAGCAGTTCTCGAACAGGGGGCAAGGGATATGGCTACACCTTC
CDR3aa: CASSSRTGGKGYGYTF
d_gene: TRBD1
v_gene: TRBV6-5
j_gene: TRBJ1-2
abundance: once

CDR3nt: TGTGCCAGCAGCTTAGCCCCGGGGGGGAGCTTCGGCTACACCTTC
CDR3aa: CASSLAPGGSFGYTF
d_gene: -
v_gene: TRBV11-2
j_gene: TRBJ1-2
abundance: -

CDR3nt: TGTGCCAGCAGCCGCACGATAACTAGTAGTGAGCAGTTCTTC
CDR3aa: CASSRTITSSEQFF
d_gene: -
v_gene: TRBV7-2
j_gene: TRBJ2-1
abundance: -

CDR3nt: TGTGCCAGCAGCTTTCCAGGGGGCGTTTCTGAAGCTTTCTTT
CDR3aa: CASSFPGGVSEAFF
d_gene: TRBD1
v_gene: TRBV11-2
j_gene: TRBJ1-1
abundance: -

CDR3nt: TGTGCCAGCAGCCAGGGGGTTTTCACAGATACGCAGTATTTT
CDR3aa: CASSQGVFTDTQYF
d_gene: TRBD1
v_gene: TRBV7-9
j_gene: TRBJ2-3
abundance: -

CDR3nt: TGTGCCAGTAGGAAAGGGGTTGGCAATCAGCCCCAGCATTTT
CDR3aa: CASRKGVGNQPQHF
d_gene: -
v_gene: TRBV19
j_gene: TRBJ1-5
abundance: -

CDR3nt: TGCGCCAGCAGCTTGGCGGGGGGCCGGGTCGGGGAGCTGTTTTTT
CDR3aa: CASSLAGGRVGELFF
d_gene: -
v_gene: TRBV5-1
j_gene: TRBJ2-2
abundance: -

CDR3nt: TGTGCCAGCAGCTTGGGGACAGCTAACTATGGCTACACCTTC
CDR3aa: CASSLGTANYGYTF
d_gene: TRBD1
v_gene: TRBV7-9
j_gene: TRBJ1-2
abundance: -

CDR3nt: TGTGCCACCTCTCCACGGGGCACAGATACGCAGTATTTT
CDR3aa: CATSPRGTDTQYF
d_gene: -
v_gene: TRBV24-1
j_gene: TRBJ2-3
abundance: -

CDR3nt: TGTGCCAGCTCACCCCTGTTGGGGGCATTCACCTACGAGCAGTACTTC
CDR3aa: CASSPLLGAFTYEQYF
d_gene: -
v_gene: TRBV18
j_gene: TRBJ2-7
abundance: once

CDR3nt: TGCGCCAGCAGTCAGCCGCTGCCAGGGGCCCACGAGCAGTACTTC
CDR3aa: CASSQPLPGAHEQYF
d_gene: -
v_gene: TRBV4-1
j_gene: TRBJ2-7
abundance: -

CDR3nt: TGCGCCAGCAGCTCGGACAGCTCTGGAAACACCATATATTTT
CDR3aa: CASSSDSSGNTIYF
d_gene: -
v_gene: TRBV5-1
j_gene: TRBJ1-3
abundance: once

CDR3nt: TGCGCCAGCAGCTTGGGAGGCGCCAGAGGAGCTAACTATGGCTACACCTTC
CDR3aa: CASSLGGARGANYGYTF
d_gene: -
v_gene: TRBV5-1
j_gene: TRBJ1-2
abundance: -

CDR3nt: TGTGCCAGCAGTTCCCCTCCAGGGTACCATGGCTACACCTTC
CDR3aa: CASSSPPGYHGYTF
d_gene: -
v_gene: TRBV6-5
j_gene: TRBJ1-2
abundance: -

CDR3nt: TGTGCCAGCAGTTCCTGGGCTTCTGGAAACACCATATATTTT
CDR3aa: CASSSWASGNTIYF
d_gene: -
v_gene: TRBV6-5
j_gene: TRBJ1-3
abundance: few

CDR3nt: TGTGCCAGCAGCTACAGGGCGGATAATTCACCCCTCCACTTT
CDR3aa: CASSYRADNSPLHF
d_gene: -
v_gene: TRBV7-8
j_gene: TRBJ1-6
abundance: -

CDR3nt: TGCGCCAGCAGCTTGCCGGGGACAGGGGATGTGGATACGCAGTATTTT
CDR3aa: CASSLPGTGDVDTQYF
d_gene: TRBD1
v_gene: TRBV5-1
j_gene: TRBJ2-3
abundance: -

CDR3nt: TGCACCAGCAGCCAAGAATCGCGGGGGGGTTTATTCGAGCAGTACTTC
CDR3aa: CTSSQESRGGLFEQYF
d_gene: -
v_gene: TRBV1
j_gene: TRBJ2-7
abundance: few

CDR3nt: TGCGCCAGCAGCTTGGGTGGGGGCTGGACAGATACGCAGTATTTT
CDR3aa: CASSLGGGWTDTQYF
d_gene: -
v_gene: TRBV5-1
j_gene: TRBJ2-3
abundance: once

CDR3nt: TGTGCCAGCAGCCCGGTGGGGCAGATCAACACCGGGGAGCTGTTTTTT
CDR3aa: CASSPVGQINTGELFF
d_gene: -
v_gene: TRBV9
j_gene: TRBJ2-2
abundance: -

CDR3nt: TGTGCCAGCTCGTCAAACAGGGGGCGAGGAGACACTGAAGCTTTCTTT
CDR3aa: CASSSNRGRGDTEAFF
d_gene: TRBD1
v_gene: TRBV18
j_gene: TRBJ1-1
abundance: -

CDR3nt: TGTGCCTGGAGTTCGAACAGGGGGCGCCCCCTTCTAGCCAAAAACATTCAGTACTTC
CDR3aa: CAWSSNRGRPLLAKNIQYF
d_gene: TRBD1
v_gene: TRBV30
j_gene: TRBJ2-4
abundance: -

CDR3nt: TGCGCCAGCAGCTTGTCGGGTGGACGGGAATCACCCCTCCACTTT
CDR3aa: CASSLSGGRESPLHF
d_gene: -
v_gene: TRBV5-1
j_gene: TRBJ1-6
abundance: -

CDR3nt: TGCGCCAGCAGGGGGACAGTTAGCTCTGGGGCCAACGTCCTGACTTTC
CDR3aa: CASRGTVSSGANVLTF
d_gene: TRBD1
v_gene: TRBV5-1
j_gene: TRBJ2-6
abundance: -

CDR3nt: TGTGCCAGCAGCCTCAGACTAGCGGGTTCCTACAATGAGCAGTTCTTC
CDR3aa: CASSLRLAGSYNEQFF
d_gene: TRBD2
v_gene: TRBV7-9
j_gene: TRBJ2-1
abundance: -

CDR3nt: TGTGCCATCAGTGACCCTCGGACAGGGGACAATGAGCAGTTCTTC
CDR3aa: CAISDPRTGDNEQFF
d_gene: TRBD1
v_gene: TRBV10-3
j_gene: TRBJ2-1
abundance: -

CDR3nt: TGTGCCAGCAGTCAACAGGGAGTACAAACTTTTAACACCATATATTTT
CDR3aa: CASSQQGVQTFNTIYF
d_gene: -
v_gene: TRBV2
j_gene: TRBJ1-3
abundance: -

CDR3nt: TGTGCCAGCAGCCCTGAGACAGGGATACTCACTGAAGCTTTCTTT
CDR3aa: CASSPETGILTEAFF
d_gene: TRBD1
v_gene: TRBV5-4
j_gene: TRBJ1-1
abundance: -

CDR3nt: TGTGCCAGCAGTTACATGTATGGGGCCCGGAGTGCACCCCTCCACTTT
CDR3aa: CASSYMYGARSAPLHF
d_gene: -
v_gene: TRBV6-2/TRBV6-3
j_gene: TRBJ1-6
abundance: -

CDR3nt: TGTGCCAGCAGCTTAGTTGCGCGGGGGGACACCGGGGAGCTGTTTTTT
CDR3aa: CASSLVARGDTGELFF
d_gene: TRBD2
v_gene: TRBV11-2
j_gene: TRBJ2-2
abundance: -

CDR3nt: TGCAGCGTTGTCCCGGACATCCTCAATGGCTACACCTTC
CDR3aa: CSVVPDILNGYTF
d_gene: -
v_gene: TRBV29-1
j_gene: TRBJ1-2
abundance: -

CDR3nt: TGTGCCAGCAGCTTAGGGACAGGGCTTGTCACCTTC
CDR3aa: CASSLGTGLVTF
d_gene: TRBD1
v_gene: TRBV7-2
j_gene: TRBJ1-2
abundance: -

CDR3nt: TGTGCCAGCAGCTTAACGGAGGGAGCTGGAAACACCATATATTTT
CDR3aa: CASSLTEGAGNTIYF
d_gene: -
v_gene: TRBV7-3
j_gene: TRBJ1-3
abundance: -

CDR3nt: TGTGCCAGCAGACGGACAGGGGGTTGGAACACTGAAGCTTTCTTT
CDR3aa: CASRRTGGWNTEAFF
d_gene: TRBD1
v_gene: TRBV6-5
j_gene: TRBJ1-1
abundance: -

CDR3nt: TGTGCCAGCAGCGGACTAGCGGGGGGTCTCAATGAGCAGTTCTTC
CDR3aa: CASSGLAGGLNEQFF
d_gene: TRBD2
v_gene: TRBV2
j_gene: TRBJ2-1
abundance: -

CDR3nt: TGTGCCAGCAGTGTGCGGGAGAACAATGAGCAGTTCTTC
CDR3aa: CASSVRENNEQFF
d_gene: TRBD2
v_gene: TRBV6-4
j_gene: TRBJ2-1
abundance: -

CDR3nt: TGCGCCAGCAGCCAAGTCGGGGGGTCTGGGGCCAACGTCCTGACTTTC
CDR3aa: CASSQVGGSGANVLTF
d_gene: TRBD2
v_gene: TRBV4-1
j_gene: TRBJ2-6
abundance: -

CDR3nt: TGTGCCAGCAGCTCCACCTACAGGGGGGGCGACTATGGCTACACCTTC
CDR3aa: CASSSTYRGGDYGYTF
d_gene: TRBD1
v_gene: TRBV5-4
j_gene: TRBJ1-2
abundance: -